This TCR beta chain was documented in a study of radiotherapy plus CTLA-4 blockade in lung cancer. Trimming at V came to 7 bases and at J to 3 bases, leaving 2 bases not matched to a gene. The CDR3 consists of 13 residues. CDR1 is SNHLY, CDR2 FYNNEI, per germline. Clones were sequenced by immunoSEQ multiplex PCR, and TCRdb holds only the in-frame ones, with some missing. Of around 70,000 clones listed, around 76% are singletons. This chain links TRBV2 with TRBJ1-2; TRBD1 matches 10 bases. The receptor comes from a human donor with non-small cell lung cancer whose response to radiotherapy plus ipilimumab could not be evaluated. Some clones in this sample may be carry-over from other donors' samples. Source: peripheral blood, taken from a patient treated with radiotherapy plus ipilimumab. The CDR3 sequence: CASKGTGDYGYTF. The CDR3 nucleotides are TGTGCCAGCAAGGGGACAGGGGACTATGGCTACACCTTC.